Listed here are 16 T cell receptor beta chains from one sample, sequenced in a study of vaccination and CD4 T cells after COVID-19 (dated by TCRdb to between 2021 and 2023). Libraries were made using PCR. Instrument on record: Illumina iSeq 100. DNA from cultured CD4+ T cells underwent TCR sequencing with the Oncomine TCR Beta short-read assay at the Johns Hopkins FTIC core. Using fastp at Q25 and MiXCR, TCRdb reprocessed the public reads and kept productive beta chains. Rows merge per CDR3 protein into single entries with the most common DNA and genes. The sample table contains 15,000 to 20,000 distinct CDR3 sequences; only one count was recorded for around 48% of them. 3% to 4% of the sample comes from the top ten. Their antigens remain unidentified. This specimen's treatment or condition label, interpreted: approximately 9-day PBMC culture with coronavirus spike peptide pools or control peptides (ViraFEST assay).

The sequenced sample consisted of CD4+ T cells from blood, cultured in vitro. These receptors were collected from a human donor who had recovered from COVID-19.

The chain has TRBV7-2 and TRBJ2-1; perhaps TRBD1 as D (6 bases). The CDR3 runs to 16 residues. Germline CDR1 and CDR2: SGHTA and FQGNSA. Trimming took 6 bases from V and 0 from J, leaving 15 bases between them. The CDR3 DNA reads TGTGCCAGCAGTCCAGGGGTTCGATACTCCTACAATGAGCAGTTCTTC. Translated: CASSPGVRYSYNEQFF.

A few counts support this clonotype. The chain links TRBV10-3 to TRBJ1-5, with 11 bases that match TRBD1. The CDR3 runs 19 residues. V was pared by 2 bases and J by 3 bases, with 12 bases of the junction left unmatched. The germline V gene has CDR1 ENHRY and CDR2 SYGVKD. The CDR3 here is CAISEGAWGTGGSNQPQHF. As DNA, the CDR3 is TGTGCCATCAGTGAGGGGGCTTGGGGGACAGGGGGATCCAATCAGCCCCAGCATTTT.

The CDR3 bases are TGTGCCAGCAGCCCGTCACGCAGACAAGAGACCCAGTACTTC. It specifies CASSPSRRQETQYF. This chain joins TRBV7-2 and TRBJ2-5; D gene unclear. The CDR3 is 14 residues long. CDR1 is SGHTA and CDR2 is FQGNSA in the germline V gene. V gave up 5 bases and J gave up 2 bases, with 12 bases separating them.

This clonotype has a single count. This chain uses TRBV18 with TRBJ2-5, with D hard to call. This CDR3 is 12 amino acids long. V lost 2 bases and J lost 5, with 6 bases in between. CDR1 is KGHSH and CDR2 is LQKENI in the germline V gene. CDR3 sequence (DNA): TGTGCCAGCTCACCAGAAGGGGAGACCCAGTACTTC. It yields the protein CASSPEGETQYF.

The chain employs TRBV27 and TRBJ1-1; TRBD1 aligns across 7 bases. Per germline, CDR1 MNHEY and CDR2 SMNVEV (reference sequence). V lost 5 bases and J lost 5; bases outside the gene matches: 8. This CDR3 is built from 14 residues. CDR3 sequence: CASSHSRGRTEAFF. The CDR3 bases are TGTGCCAGCAGTCATTCTAGGGGGCGGACTGAAGCTTTCTTT.

There are a few counts of this clonotype. The chain couples TRBV11-2 to TRBJ2-5; the D call may be TRBD1 or TRBD2 (6 bases each). Per germline, CDR1 SGHAT and CDR2 FQNNGV. The CDR3 loop spans 14 amino acids. With 8 bases removed from V and 1 base from J, the gap between germline ends came to 14 bases. DNA for the CDR3: TGTGCCAGCTCACGGAGGGGGGTCCAAGAGACCCAGTACTTC. It specifies CASSRRGVQETQYF.

Details on this clonotype: A junction boundary mismatches the germline segment, possibly from a read error. The chain employs TRBV7-8 and TRBJ2-5; D call uncertain. The CDR3 length is 15 residues. Germline CDR1 is SGHVS and CDR2 is FQNEAQ. CDR3: CASSLGQVWQETQYF. CDR3 bases: TGTGCTAGCAGCTTAGGTCAAGTTTGGCAAGAGACCCAGTACTTC.

This clonotype has more than one count but fewer than ten. The rearrangement uses TRBV11-3 and TRBJ2-7; 10 nucleotides line up with TRBD2. Per the germline V gene, CDR1 is SGHNT and CDR2 is YENEEA. The CDR3 contains 15 residues. V shed 4 bases, J shed 4 bases, and the junction held 7 bases outside the gene matches. The CDR3 sequence is CASSWRLSGRYEQYF. CDR3 DNA: TGTGCCAGCAGCTGGAGGCTTAGCGGGAGGTACGAGCAGTACTTC.

The chain uses TRBV19 and TRBJ2-6; unclear D gene. The CDR3 extends over 15 amino acids. V was clipped by 3 bases and J by 0 bases, with 6 bases between them. Germline-derived CDR1 and CDR2 are LNHDA and SQIVND (reference sequence). CDR3 nucleotide sequence: TGTGCCAGTAGTATTAACTTCTCTGGGGCCAACGTCCTGACTTTC. It encodes CASSINFSGANVLTF.

The chain joins TRBV20-1 to TRBJ1-5; 8 bases agree with TRBD1. CDR1 and CDR2 from the germline V gene are DFQATT and SNEGSKA (reference sequence). The J segment lost 3 bases and the V segment lost 6 bases, leaving 10 bases of the junction unmatched. CDR3 size: 15 residues. CDR3 in amino acids: CSATPGQAHNQPQHF. The CDR3 DNA sequence: TGCAGTGCCACCCCGGGACAGGCCCACAATCAGCCCCAGCATTTT.

CDR3 sequence: CASSFGTTYNEQFF. DNA of the CDR3: TGTGCCAGCAGTTTCGGGACTACCTACAATGAGCAGTTCTTC. The chain is built from TRBV12-3 or TRBV12-4 and TRBJ2-1; the match to TRBD2 covers 7 bases. After removal of 3 bases from V and 2 bases from J, the junction contained 1 base not matched to a gene. CDR3 size: 14 residues.

There are a few counts of this clonotype. V is TRBV11-3 and J is TRBJ2-7; D unclear. Germline V gene data show CDR1 as SGHNT and CDR2 as YENEEA. This CDR3 is 15 amino acids long. Between the trimmed V and J ends, which lost 0 bases and 0 bases, there was a span of 9 bases. CDR3 sequence (DNA): TGTGCCAGCAGCTTAGAGCCCCTAACCTCCTACGAGCAGTACTTC. Protein product: CASSLEPLTSYEQYF.

The rearrangement links TRBV20-1 to TRBJ2-7; maybe TRBD1 (8 bases). Germline V gene lookup returns CDR1 DFQATT and CDR2 SNEGSKA (reference sequence). The CDR3 is 15 residues long. Trimming left V 4 bases short and J 6 bases short, with 22 bases between. The CDR3 here is CSATPGTGGAAEQYF. DNA for the CDR3: TGCAGTGCTACCCCCGGAACAGGGGGGGCCGCCGAGCAGTACTTC.

This clonotype was recorded a few times. The chain uses TRBV20-1 and TRBJ2-1; 8 nucleotides line up with TRBD2. The CDR3 is 15 residues long. V dropped 2 bases and J dropped 5; count of bases not matched to a gene: 8. Germline-derived CDR1 and CDR2 are DFQATT and SNEGSKA (reference sequence). The chain's CDR3 is CSARRDSGANNEQFF. The DNA for the CDR3 is TGCAGTGCTAGACGGGATAGCGGGGCTAACAATGAGCAGTTCTTC.

This clonotype was picked up a small number of times. The chain is built from TRBV5-1 and TRBJ2-5; 9 positions agree with TRBD1. The V segment lost 0 bases and the J segment 4 bases; nucleotides outside the gene matches: 4. CDR1 is SGHRS and CDR2 is YFSETQ in the germline V gene. This CDR3 is built from 15 residues. The CDR3 sequence is CASSLGDRVAETQYF. The CDR3 DNA reads TGCGCCAGCAGCTTGGGGGACAGGGTCGCAGAGACCCAGTACTTC.

This rearrangement joins TRBV7-9 to TRBJ2-5; perhaps TRBD2 as D (5 bases). Deletions cut 2 bases from V and 5 bases from J, with 9 bases between. Germline V gene lookup returns CDR1 SEHNR and CDR2 FQNEAQ (reference sequence). The CDR3 is 13 residues long. CDR3 nucleotides: TGTGCCAGCAGCTTACCCCCGGGGGAGACCCAGTACTTC. Protein product: CASSLPPGETQYF.